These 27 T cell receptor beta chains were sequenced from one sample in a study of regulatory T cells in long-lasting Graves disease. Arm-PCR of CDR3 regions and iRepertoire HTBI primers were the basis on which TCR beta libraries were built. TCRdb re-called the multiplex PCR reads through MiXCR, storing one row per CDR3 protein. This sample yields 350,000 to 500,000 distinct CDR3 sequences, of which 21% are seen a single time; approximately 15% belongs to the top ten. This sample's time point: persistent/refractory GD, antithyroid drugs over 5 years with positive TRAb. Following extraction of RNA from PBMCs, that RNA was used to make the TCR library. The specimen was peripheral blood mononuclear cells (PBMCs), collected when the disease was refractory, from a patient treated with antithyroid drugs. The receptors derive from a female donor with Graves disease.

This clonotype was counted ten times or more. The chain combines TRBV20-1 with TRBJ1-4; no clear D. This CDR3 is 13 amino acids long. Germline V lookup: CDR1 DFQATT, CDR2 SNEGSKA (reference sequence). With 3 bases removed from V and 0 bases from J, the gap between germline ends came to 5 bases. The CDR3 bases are TGCAGTGCTAGTTCAACAACTAATGAAAAACTGTTTTTT. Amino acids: CSASSTTNEKLFF.

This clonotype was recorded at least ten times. CDR3 sequence reads: CATRGGLVDEQYF. As DNA, the CDR3 is TGTGCCACTAGGGGGGGATTAGTGGACGAGCAGTACTTC. The V and J genes are TRBV28 and TRBJ2-7, with D perhaps TRBD2 (7 bases). The V gene lost 10 bases and the J gene lost 5 bases, with 18 bases spanning the gap. This CDR3 has 13 residues. Germline loops: CDR1 MDHEN, CDR2 SYDVKM.

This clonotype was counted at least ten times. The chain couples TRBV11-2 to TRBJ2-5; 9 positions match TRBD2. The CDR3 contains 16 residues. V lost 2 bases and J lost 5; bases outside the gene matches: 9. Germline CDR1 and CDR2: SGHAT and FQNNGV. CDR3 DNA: TGTGCCAGCAGCTTATCATCCGCGGGAGGGATTGAGACCCAGTACTTC. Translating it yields CASSLSSAGGIETQYF.

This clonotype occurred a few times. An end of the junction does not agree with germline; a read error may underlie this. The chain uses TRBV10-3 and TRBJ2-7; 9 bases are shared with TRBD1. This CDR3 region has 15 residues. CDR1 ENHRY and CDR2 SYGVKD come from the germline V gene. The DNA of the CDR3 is TGTGCCAGCAGTGGGGGACAGGGAAGCTCCTACGAGCAGTACTTC. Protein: CASSGGQGSSYEQYF.

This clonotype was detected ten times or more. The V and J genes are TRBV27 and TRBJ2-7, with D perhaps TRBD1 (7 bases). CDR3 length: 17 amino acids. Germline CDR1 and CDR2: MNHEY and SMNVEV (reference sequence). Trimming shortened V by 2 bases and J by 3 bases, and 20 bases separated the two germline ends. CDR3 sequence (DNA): TGTGCCAGCAGTTTAAGGGAGGACAGGCTAGGGGGCTACGAGCAGTACTTC. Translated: CASSLREDRLGGYEQYF.

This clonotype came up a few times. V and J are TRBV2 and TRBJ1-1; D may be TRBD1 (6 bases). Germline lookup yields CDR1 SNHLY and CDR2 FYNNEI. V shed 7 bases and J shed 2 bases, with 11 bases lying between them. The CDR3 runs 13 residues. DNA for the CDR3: TGTGCCAGCACTGAGGGGGGTAACACTGAAGCTTTCTTT. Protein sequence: CASTEGGNTEAFF.

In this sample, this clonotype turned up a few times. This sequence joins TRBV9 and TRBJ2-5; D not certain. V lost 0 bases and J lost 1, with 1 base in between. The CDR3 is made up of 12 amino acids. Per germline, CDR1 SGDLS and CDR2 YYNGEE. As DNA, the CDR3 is TGTGCCAGCAGCGTAGCCCAAGAGACCCAGTACTTC. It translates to CASSVAQETQYF.

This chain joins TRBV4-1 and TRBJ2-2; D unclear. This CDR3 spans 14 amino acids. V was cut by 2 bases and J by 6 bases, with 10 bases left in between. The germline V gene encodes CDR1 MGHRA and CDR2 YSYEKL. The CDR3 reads CASSQPSMAGELFF. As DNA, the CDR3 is TGCGCCAGCAGCCAACCTTCAATGGCCGGGGAGCTGTTTTTT.

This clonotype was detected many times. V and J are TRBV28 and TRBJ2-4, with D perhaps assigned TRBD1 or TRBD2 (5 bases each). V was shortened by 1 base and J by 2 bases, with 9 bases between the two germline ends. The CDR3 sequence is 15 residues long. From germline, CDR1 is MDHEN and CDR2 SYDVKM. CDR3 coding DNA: TGTGCCAGCAGTTTATTTACGGGGCCCAAAAACATTCAGTACTTC. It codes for CASSLFTGPKNIQYF. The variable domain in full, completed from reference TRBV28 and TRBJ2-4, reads DVKVTQSSRYLVKRTGEKVFLECVQDMDHENMFWYRQDPGLGLRLIYFSYDVKMKEKGDIPEGYSVSREKKERFSLILESASTNQTSMYLCASSLFTGPKNIQYFGAGTRLSVL.

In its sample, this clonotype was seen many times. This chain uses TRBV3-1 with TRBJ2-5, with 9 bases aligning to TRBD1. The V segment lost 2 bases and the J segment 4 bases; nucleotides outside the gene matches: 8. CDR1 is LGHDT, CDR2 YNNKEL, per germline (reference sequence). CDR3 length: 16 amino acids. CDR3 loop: CASSQLGQGRGETQYF. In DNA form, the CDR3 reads TGTGCCAGCAGCCAATTGGGACAGGGACGAGGAGAGACCCAGTACTTC.

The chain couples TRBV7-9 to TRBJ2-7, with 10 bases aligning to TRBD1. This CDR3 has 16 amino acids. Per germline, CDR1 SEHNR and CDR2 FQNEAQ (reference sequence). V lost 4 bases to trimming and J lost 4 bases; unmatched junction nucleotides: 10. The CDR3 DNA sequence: TGTGCCAGCAGCTCGACCCGAGGACAGGGGGTTTACGAGCAGTACTTC. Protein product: CASSSTRGQGVYEQYF.

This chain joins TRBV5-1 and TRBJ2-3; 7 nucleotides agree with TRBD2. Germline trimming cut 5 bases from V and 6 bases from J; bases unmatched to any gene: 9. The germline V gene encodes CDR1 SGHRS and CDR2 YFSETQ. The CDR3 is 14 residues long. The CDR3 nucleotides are TGCGCCAGCAGAACAAGACTAGCAACGGATACGCAGTATTTT. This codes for CASRTRLATDTQYF. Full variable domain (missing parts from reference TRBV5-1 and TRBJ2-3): KAGVTQTPRYLIKTRGQQVTLSCSPISGHRSVSWYQQTPGQGLQFLFEYFSETQRNKGNFPGRFSGRQFSNSRSEMNVSTLELGDSALYLCASRTRLATDTQYFGPGTRLTVL.

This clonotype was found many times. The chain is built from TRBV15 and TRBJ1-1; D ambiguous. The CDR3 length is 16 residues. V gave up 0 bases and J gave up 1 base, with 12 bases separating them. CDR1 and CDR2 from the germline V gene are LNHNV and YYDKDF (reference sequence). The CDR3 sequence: CATSRDWFGGNTEAFF. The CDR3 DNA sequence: TGTGCCACCAGCAGAGATTGGTTTGGCGGGAACACTGAAGCTTTCTTT.

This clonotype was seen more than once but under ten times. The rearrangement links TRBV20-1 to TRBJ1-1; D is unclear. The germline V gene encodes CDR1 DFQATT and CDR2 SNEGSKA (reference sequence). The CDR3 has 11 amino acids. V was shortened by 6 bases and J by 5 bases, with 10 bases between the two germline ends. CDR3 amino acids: CSASSETEAFF. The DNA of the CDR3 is TGCAGTGCCTCCTCGGAGACTGAAGCTTTCTTT.

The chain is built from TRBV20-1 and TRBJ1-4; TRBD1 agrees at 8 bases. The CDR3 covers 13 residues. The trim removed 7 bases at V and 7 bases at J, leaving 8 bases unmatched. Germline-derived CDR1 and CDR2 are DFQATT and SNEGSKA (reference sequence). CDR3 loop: CSGQTGESEKLFF. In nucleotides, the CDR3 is TGCAGTGGCCAGACAGGGGAGAGTGAAAAACTGTTTTTT.

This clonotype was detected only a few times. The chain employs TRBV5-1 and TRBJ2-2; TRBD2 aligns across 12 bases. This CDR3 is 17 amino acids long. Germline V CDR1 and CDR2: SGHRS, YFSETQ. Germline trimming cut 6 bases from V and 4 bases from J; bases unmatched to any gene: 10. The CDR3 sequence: CASMLTSGRGGTGELFF. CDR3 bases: TGCGCCAGCATGCTGACTAGCGGGAGAGGAGGCACCGGGGAGCTGTTTTTT.

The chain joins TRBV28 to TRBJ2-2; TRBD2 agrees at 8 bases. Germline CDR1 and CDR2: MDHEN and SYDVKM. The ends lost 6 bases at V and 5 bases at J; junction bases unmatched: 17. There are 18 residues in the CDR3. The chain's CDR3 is CASRVYSPGLDSTGELFF. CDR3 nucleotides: TGTGCCAGCAGAGTTTATTCGCCGGGACTAGATTCTACCGGGGAGCTGTTTTTT.

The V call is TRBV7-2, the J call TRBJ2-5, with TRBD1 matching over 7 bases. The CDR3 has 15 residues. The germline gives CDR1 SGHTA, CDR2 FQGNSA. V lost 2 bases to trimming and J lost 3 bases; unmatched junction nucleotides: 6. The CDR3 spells CASSLIGTEKETQYF. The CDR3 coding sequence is TGTGCCAGCAGCTTAATAGGGACAGAAAAAGAGACCCAGTACTTC. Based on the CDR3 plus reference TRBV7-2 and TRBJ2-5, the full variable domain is GAGVSQSPSNKVTEKGKDVELRCDPISGHTALYWYRQSLGQGLEFLIYFQGNSAPDKSGLPSDRFSAERTGGSVSTLTIQRTQQEDSAVYLCASSLIGTEKETQYFGPGTRLLVL.

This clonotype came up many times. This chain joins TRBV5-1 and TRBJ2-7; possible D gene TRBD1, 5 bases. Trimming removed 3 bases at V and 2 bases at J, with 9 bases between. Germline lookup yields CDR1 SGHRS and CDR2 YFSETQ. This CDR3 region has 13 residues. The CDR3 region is CASSSGHTYEQYF. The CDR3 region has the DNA TGCGCCAGCAGCTCCGGACATACCTACGAGCAGTACTTC.

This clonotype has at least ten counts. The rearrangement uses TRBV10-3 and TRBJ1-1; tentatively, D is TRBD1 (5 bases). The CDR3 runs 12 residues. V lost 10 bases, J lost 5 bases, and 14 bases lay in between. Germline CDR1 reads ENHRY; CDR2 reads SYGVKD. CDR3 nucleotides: TGTGCCACGAGGAGGGGAGAGACTGAAGCTTTCTTT. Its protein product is CATRRGETEAFF.

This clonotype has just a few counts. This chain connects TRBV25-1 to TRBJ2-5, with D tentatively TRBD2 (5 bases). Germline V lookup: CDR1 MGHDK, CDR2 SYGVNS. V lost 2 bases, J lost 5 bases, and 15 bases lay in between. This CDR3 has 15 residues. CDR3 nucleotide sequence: TGTGCCAGCAGTGAAAACCCCCCTAGGAGGGAGACCCAGTACTTC. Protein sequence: CASSENPPRRETQYF.

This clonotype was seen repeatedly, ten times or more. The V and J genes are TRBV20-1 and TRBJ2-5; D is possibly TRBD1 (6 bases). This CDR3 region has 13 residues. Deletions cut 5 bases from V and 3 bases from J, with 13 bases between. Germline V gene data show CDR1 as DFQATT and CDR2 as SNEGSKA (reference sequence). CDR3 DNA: TGCAGTGCTTCCCCCAGGACAGAAGAGACCCAGTACTTC. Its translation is CSASPRTEETQYF.

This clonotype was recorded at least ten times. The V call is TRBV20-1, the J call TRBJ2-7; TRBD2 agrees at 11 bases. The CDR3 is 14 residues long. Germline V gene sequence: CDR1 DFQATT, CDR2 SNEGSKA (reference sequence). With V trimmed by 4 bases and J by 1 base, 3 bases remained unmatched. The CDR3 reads CSATTSGTSYEQYF. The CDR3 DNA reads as TGCAGTGCTACGACTAGCGGGACTTCCTACGAGCAGTACTTC.

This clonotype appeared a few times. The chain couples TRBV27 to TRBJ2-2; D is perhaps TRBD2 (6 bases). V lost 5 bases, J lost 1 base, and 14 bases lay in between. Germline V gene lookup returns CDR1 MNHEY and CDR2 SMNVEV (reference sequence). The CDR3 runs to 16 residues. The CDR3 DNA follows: TGTGCCAGCAGTCTCGGTGTTAGCGGGAACACCGGGGAGCTGTTTTTT. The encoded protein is CASSLGVSGNTGELFF.

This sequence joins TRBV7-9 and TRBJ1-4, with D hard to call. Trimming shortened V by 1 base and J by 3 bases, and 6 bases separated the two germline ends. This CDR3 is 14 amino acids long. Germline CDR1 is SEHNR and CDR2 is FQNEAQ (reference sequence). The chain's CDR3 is CASSLESPNEKLFF. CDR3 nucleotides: TGTGCCAGCAGCTTAGAGTCCCCTAATGAAAAACTGTTTTTT.

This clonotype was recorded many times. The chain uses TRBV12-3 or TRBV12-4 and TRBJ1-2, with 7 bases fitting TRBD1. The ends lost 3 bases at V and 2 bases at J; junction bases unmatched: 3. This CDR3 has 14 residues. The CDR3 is CASSLDRTNYGYTF. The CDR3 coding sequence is TGTGCCAGCAGTTTGGACAGGACAAACTATGGCTACACCTTC.

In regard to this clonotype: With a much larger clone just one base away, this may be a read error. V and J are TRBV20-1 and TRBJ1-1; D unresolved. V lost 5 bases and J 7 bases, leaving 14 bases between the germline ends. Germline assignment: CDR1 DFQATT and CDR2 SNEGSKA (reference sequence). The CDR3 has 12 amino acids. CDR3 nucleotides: TGCAGTGCTGGGTCTCAGCGGCATGAAGCTTTCTTT. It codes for CSAGSQRHEAFF.